Following are 2 T cell receptor beta chains from one sample sequenced in a study of blood T cell repertoires in COVID-19. The repertoire was sequenced with immunoSEQ multiplex PCR; TCRdb's copy has only in-frame clones and lacks some. The sample includes more than 95,000 clones, around 90% of them seen just once. Sequencing was performed on peripheral blood. These receptors all come from a human donor in a cohort sampled during active COVID-19.

This chain uses TRBV14 with TRBJ2-2; possible D gene TRBD2, 5 bases. The V end was cut by 0 bases, the J end by 4 bases, with 12 bases between. The CDR3 extends over 16 amino acids. The germline CDR1 and CDR2 sequences are SGHDN and FVKESK. CDR3: CASSQELGRGTGELFF. The DNA of the CDR3 is TGTGCCAGCAGCCAAGAGTTGGGGAGAGGCACCGGGGAGCTGTTTTTT.

The chain couples TRBV14 to TRBJ1-1; 7 nucleotides agree with TRBD1. Trimming took 0 bases from V and 5 from J; bases not matched to a gene: 15. The germline gives CDR1 SGHDN, CDR2 FVKESK. This CDR3 is 18 amino acids long. CDR3 residues: CASSQDLGQGVYGTEAFF. For the CDR3, the DNA is TGTGCCAGCAGCCAAGATCTCGGCCAGGGGGTTTATGGAACTGAAGCTTTCTTT.